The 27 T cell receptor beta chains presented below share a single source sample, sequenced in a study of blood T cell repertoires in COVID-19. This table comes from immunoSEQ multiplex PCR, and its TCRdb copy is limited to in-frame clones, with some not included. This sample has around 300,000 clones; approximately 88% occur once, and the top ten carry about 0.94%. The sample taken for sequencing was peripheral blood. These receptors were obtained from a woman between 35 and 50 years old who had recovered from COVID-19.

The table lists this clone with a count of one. CDR3 DNA: TGCGCCAGCAGCCAAGACGCTGGGGGACAGGGGGCGTTGGGCTATGGCTACACCTTC. This translates into CASSQDAGGQGALGYGYTF. The V gene is TRBV4-1, the J gene TRBJ1-2, with TRBD1 identical over 12 bases. This CDR3 region has 19 residues. V lost 0 bases and J lost 4; bases outside the gene matches: 12. Germline CDR1 reads MGHRA; CDR2 reads YSYEKL.

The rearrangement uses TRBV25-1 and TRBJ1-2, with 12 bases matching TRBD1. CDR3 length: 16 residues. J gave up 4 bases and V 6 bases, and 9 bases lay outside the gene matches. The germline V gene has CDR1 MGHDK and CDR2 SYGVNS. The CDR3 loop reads CASSSGQGALSYGYTF. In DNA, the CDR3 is TGTGCCAGCAGCTCGGGACAGGGGGCTTTAAGCTATGGCTACACCTTC.

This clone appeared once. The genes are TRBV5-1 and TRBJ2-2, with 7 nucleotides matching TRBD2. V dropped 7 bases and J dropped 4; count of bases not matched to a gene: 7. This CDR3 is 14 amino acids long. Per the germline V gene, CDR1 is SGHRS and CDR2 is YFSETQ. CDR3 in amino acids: CASGGLVGTGELFF. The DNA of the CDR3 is TGCGCCAGCGGCGGACTAGTAGGCACCGGGGAGCTGTTTTTT. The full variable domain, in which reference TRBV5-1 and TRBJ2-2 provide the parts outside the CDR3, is KAGVTQTPRYLIKTRGQQVTLSCSPISGHRSVSWYQQTPGQGLQFLFEYFSETQRNKGNFPGRFSGRQFSNSRSEMNVSTLELGDSALYLCASGGLVGTGELFFGEGSRLTVL.

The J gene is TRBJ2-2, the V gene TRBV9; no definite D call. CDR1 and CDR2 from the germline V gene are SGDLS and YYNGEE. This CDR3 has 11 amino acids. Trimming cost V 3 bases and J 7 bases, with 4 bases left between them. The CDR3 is CASSDNGELFF. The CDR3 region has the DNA TGTGCCAGCAGCGATAACGGGGAGCTGTTTTTT. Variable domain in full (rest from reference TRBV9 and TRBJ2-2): DSGVTQTPKHLITATGQRVTLRCSPRSGDLSVYWYQQSLDQGLQFLIQYYNGEERAKGNILERFSAQQFPDLHSELNLSSLELGDSALYFCASSDNGELFFGEGSRLTVL.

For the CDR3, the DNA is TGTGCCTGGAGCGCCACTAGCGCGGAGACCCAGTACTTC. It is translated as CAWSATSAETQYF. The V gene is TRBV30, the J gene TRBJ2-5; 7 bases are shared with TRBD2. Germline V lookup: CDR1 GTSNPN, CDR2 SVGIG (reference sequence). Germline trimming cut 3 bases from V and 5 bases from J; bases unmatched to any gene: 6. The CDR3 has 13 amino acids.

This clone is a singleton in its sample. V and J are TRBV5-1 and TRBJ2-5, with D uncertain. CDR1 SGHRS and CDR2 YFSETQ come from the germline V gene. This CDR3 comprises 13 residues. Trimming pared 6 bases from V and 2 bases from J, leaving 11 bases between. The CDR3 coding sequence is TGCGCCAGCAAATTGGCAAATCAAGAGACCCAGTACTTC. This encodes CASKLANQETQYF.

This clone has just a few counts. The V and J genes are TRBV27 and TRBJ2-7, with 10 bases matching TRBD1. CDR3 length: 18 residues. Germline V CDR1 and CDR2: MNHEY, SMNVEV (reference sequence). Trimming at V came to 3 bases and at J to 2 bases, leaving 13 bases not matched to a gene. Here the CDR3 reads CASSFATGGSAGPYEQYF. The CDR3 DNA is TGTGCCAGCAGTTTTGCGACAGGGGGCTCGGCTGGCCCCTACGAGCAGTACTTC.

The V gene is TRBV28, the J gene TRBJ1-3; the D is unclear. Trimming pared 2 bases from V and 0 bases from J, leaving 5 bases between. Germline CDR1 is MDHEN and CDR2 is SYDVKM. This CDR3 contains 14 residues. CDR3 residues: CASSLASSGNTIYF. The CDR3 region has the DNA TGTGCCAGCAGTTTAGCGAGCTCTGGAAACACCATATATTTT.

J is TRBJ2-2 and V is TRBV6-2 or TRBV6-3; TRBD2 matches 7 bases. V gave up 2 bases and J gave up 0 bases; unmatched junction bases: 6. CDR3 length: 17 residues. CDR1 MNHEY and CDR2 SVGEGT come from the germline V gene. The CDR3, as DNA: TGTGCCAGCAGTTACAGCTCTAGCGGAGCGAACACCGGGGAGCTGTTTTTT. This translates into CASSYSSSGANTGELFF.

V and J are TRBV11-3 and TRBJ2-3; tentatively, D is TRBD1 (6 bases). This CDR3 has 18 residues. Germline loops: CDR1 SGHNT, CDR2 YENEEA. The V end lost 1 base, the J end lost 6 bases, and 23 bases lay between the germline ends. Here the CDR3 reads CASSLGLVSDSLTDTQYF. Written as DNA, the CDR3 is TGTGCCAGCAGCTTAGGGTTGGTCTCGGACAGCCTCACTGATACGCAGTATTTT.

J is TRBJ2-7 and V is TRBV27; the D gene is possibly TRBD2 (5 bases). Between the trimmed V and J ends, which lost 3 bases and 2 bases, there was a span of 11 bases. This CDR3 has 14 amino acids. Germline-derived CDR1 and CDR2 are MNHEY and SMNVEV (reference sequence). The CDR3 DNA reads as TGTGCCAGCAGTTTTGCGGGCGGTACCTACGAGCAGTACTTC. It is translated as CASSFAGGTYEQYF.

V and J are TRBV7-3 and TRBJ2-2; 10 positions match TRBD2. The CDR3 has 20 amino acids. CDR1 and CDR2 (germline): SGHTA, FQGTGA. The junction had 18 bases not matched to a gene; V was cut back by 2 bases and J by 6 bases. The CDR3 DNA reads TGTGCCAGCAGCTTAGTCCCTTTTAGGCTAGCGGGAGCGGGCGCCGGGGAGCTGTTTTTT. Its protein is CASSLVPFRLAGAGAGELFF.

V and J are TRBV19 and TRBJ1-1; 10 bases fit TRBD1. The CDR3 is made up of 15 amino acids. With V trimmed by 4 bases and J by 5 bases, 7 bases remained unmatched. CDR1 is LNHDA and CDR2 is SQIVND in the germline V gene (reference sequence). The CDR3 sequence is CASSTSTGGWTEAFF. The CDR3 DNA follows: TGTGCCAGTAGTACCTCGACAGGGGGCTGGACTGAAGCTTTCTTT. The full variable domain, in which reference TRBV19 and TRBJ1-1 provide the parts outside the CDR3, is DGGITQSPKYLFRKEGQNVTLSCEQNLNHDAMYWYRQDPGQGLRLIYYSQIVNDFQKGDIAEGYSVSREKKESFPLTVTSAQKNPTAFYLCASSTSTGGWTEAFFGQGTRLTVV.

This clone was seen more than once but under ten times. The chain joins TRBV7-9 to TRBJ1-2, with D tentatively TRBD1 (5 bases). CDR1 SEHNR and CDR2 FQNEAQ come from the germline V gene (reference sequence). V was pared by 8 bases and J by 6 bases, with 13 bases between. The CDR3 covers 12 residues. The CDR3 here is CASEGQGNGYTF. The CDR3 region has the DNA TGTGCCAGCGAAGGGCAGGGAAATGGCTACACCTTC.

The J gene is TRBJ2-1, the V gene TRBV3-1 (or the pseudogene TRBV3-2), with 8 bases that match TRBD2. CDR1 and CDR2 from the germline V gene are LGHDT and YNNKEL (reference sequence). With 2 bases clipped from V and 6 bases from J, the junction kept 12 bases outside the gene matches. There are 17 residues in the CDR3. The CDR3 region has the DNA TGTGCCAGCAGCCAAATTGGAGAACGGGAGGGCCGCAATGAGCAGTTCTTC. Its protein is CASSQIGEREGRNEQFF.

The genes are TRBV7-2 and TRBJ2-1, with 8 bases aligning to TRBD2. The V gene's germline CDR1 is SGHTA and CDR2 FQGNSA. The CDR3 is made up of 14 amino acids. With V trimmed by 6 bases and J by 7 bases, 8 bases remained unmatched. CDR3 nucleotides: TGTGCCAGCAGGCCCGGGGGGGCGGAGAATGAGCAGTTCTTC. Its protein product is CASRPGGAENEQFF. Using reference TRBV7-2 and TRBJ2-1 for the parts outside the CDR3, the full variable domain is GAGVSQSPSNKVTEKGKDVELRCDPISGHTALYWYRQSLGQGLEFLIYFQGNSAPDKSGLPSDRFSAERTGGSVSTLTIQRTQQEDSAVYLCASRPGGAENEQFFGPGTRLTVL.

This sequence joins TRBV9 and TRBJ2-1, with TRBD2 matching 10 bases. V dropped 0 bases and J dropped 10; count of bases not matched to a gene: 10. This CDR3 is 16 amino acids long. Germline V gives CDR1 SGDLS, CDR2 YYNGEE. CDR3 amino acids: CASSVASGRVRWEQFF. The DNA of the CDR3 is TGTGCCAGCAGCGTAGCAAGCGGGAGGGTTCGGTGGGAGCAGTTCTTC.

The CDR3 reads CASSPSGSAHNEQFF. The CDR3 DNA reads as TGTGCCAGCAGCCCGAGCGGGAGCGCCCACAATGAGCAGTTCTTC. The chain links TRBV7-9 to TRBJ2-1; TRBD2 agrees at 8 bases. J lost 5 bases, V lost 5 bases, and 8 bases had no gene match. CDR3 size: 15 residues. CDR1 and CDR2 (germline): SEHNR, FQNEAQ (reference sequence).

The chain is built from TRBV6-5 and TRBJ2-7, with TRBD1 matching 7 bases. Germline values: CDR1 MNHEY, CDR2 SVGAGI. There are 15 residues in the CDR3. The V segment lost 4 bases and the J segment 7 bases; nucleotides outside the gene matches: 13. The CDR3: CASSSPLTGVGEQYF. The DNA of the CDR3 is TGTGCCAGCAGTTCCCCACTTACAGGGGTTGGAGAGCAGTACTTC.

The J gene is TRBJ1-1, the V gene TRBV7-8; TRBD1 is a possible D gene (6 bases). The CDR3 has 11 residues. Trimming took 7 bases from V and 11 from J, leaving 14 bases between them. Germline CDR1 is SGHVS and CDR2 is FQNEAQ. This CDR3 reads CASTTQGMAFF. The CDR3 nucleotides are TGTGCCAGCACCACCCAGGGGATGGCTTTCTTT. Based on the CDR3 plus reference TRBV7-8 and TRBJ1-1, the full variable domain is GAGVSQSPRYKVAKRGQDVALRCDPISGHVSLFWYQQALGQGPEFLTYFQNEAQLDKSGLPSDRFFAERPEGSVSTLKIQRTQQEDSAVYLCASTTQGMAFFGQGTRLTVV.

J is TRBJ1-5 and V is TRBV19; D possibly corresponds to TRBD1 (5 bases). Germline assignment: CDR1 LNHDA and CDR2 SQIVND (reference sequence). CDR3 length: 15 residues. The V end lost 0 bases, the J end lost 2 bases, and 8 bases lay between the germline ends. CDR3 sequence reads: CASSIDRVGNQPQHF. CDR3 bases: TGTGCCAGTAGTATAGACAGGGTCGGCAATCAGCCCCAGCATTTT.

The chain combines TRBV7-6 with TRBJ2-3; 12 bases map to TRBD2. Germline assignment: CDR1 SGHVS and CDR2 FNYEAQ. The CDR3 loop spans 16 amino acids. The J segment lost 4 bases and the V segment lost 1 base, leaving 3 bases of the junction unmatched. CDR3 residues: CASSLGLAGDADTQYF. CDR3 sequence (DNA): TGTGCCAGCAGCTTAGGACTAGCGGGAGATGCAGATACGCAGTATTTT. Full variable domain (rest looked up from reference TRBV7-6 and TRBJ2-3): GAGVSQSPRYKVTKRGQDVALRCDPISGHVSLYWYRQALGQGPEFLTYFNYEAQQDKSGLPNDRFSAERPEGSISTLTIQRTEQRDSAMYRCASSLGLAGDADTQYFGPGTRLTVL.

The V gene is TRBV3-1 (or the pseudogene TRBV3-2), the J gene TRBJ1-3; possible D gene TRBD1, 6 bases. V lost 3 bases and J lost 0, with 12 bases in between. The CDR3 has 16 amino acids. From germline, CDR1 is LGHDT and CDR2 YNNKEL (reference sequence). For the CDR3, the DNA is TGTGCCAGCAGCCACCAGGGGACCCACTCTGGAAACACCATATATTTT. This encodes CASSHQGTHSGNTIYF.

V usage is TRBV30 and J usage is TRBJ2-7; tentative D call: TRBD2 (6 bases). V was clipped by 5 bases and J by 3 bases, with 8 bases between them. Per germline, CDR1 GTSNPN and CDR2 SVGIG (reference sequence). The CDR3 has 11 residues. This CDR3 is CAWAGGYEQYF. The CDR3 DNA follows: TGTGCCTGGGCCGGGGGCTACGAGCAGTACTTC.

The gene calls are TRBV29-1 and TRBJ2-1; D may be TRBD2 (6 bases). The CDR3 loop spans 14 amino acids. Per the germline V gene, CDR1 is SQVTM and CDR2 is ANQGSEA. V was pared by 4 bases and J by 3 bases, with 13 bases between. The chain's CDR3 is CSVAAGPYYNEQFF. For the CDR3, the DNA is TGCAGCGTTGCGGCGGGGCCGTACTACAATGAGCAGTTCTTC.

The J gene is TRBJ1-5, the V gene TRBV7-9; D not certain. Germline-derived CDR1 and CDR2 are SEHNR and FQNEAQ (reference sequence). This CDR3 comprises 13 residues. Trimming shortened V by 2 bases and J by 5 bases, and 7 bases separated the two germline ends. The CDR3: CASSLLEDQPQHF. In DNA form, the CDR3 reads TGTGCCAGCAGCTTACTGGAGGATCAGCCCCAGCATTTT.

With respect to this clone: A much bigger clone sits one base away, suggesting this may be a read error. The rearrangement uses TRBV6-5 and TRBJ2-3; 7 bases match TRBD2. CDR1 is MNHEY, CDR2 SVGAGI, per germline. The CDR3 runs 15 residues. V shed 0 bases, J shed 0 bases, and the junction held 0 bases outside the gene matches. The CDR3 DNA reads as TGTGCCAGCAGTTACTCTAGCGGGAGCACAGATACGCAGTATTTT. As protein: CASSYSSGSTDTQYF.